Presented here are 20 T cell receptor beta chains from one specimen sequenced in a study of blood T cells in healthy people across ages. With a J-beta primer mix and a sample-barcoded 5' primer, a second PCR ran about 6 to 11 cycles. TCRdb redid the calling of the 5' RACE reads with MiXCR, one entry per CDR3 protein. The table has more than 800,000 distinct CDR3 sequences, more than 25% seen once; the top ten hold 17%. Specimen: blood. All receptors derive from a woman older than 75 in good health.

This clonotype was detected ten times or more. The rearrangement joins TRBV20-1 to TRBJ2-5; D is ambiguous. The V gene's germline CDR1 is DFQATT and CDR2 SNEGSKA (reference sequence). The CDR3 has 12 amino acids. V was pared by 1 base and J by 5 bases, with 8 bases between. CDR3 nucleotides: TGCAGTGCTAGAGGGTCTAGGGAGACCCAGTACTTC. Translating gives CSARGSRETQYF.

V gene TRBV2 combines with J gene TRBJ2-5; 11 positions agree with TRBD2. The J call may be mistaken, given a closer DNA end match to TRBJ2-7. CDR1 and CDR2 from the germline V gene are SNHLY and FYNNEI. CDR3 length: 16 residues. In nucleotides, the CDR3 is TGTGCCAGCAGTGACTCCACTAGCGGGAGCGCCCACGAGCAGTACTTC. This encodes CASSDSTSGSAHEQYF.

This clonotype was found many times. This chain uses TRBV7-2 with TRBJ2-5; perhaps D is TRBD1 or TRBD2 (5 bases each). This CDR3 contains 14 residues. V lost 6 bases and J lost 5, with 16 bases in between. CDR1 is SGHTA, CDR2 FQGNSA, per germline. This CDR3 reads CASRAGATGETQYF. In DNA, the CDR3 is TGTGCCAGCAGAGCCGGGGCCACCGGGGAGACCCAGTACTTC.

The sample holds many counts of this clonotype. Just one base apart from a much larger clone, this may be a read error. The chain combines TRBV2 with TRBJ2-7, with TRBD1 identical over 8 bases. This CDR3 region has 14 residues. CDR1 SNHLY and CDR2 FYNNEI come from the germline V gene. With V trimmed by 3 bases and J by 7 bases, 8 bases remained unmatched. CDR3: CASSDRTGWYEQYF. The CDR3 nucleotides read TGTGCCAGCAGTGACCGGACAGGGTGGTATGAGCAGTACTTC.

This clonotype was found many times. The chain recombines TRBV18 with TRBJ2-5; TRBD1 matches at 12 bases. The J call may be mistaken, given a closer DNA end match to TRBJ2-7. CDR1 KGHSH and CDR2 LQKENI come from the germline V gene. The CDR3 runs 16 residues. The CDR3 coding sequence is TGTGCCAGCTCTCCTACCCCCGGGACAGGGGGCCACGAGCAGTACTTC. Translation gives CASSPTPGTGGHEQYF.

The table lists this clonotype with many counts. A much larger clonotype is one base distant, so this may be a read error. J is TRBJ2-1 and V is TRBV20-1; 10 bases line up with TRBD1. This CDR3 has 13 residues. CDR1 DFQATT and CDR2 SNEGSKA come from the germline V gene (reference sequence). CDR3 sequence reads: CRFRQGARNEQFF. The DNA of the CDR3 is TGCCGATTTAGACAGGGGGCCCGCAATGAGCAGTTCTTC.

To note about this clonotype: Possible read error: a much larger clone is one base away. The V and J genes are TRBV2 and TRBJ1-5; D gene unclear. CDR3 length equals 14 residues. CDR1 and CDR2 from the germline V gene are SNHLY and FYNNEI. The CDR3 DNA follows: TGTGCCAGCAGTGAACATAATAGCAATCGGCCCCAGCATTTT. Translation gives CASSEHNSNRPQHF.

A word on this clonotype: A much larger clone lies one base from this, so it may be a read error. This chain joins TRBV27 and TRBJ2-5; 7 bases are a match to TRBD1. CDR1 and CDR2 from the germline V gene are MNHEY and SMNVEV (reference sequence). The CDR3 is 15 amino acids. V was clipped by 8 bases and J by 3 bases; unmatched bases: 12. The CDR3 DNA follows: TGTGCCAGCGGATTCCCTGGGACAGCGAAAGAGACCCAGTACTTC. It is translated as CASGFPGTAKETQYF.

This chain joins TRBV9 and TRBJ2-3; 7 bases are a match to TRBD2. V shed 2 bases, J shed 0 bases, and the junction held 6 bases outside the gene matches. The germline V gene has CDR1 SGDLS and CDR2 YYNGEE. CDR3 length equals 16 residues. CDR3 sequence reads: CASSVRLGGSTDTQYF. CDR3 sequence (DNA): TGTGCCAGCAGCGTCCGCTTGGGGGGGAGCACAGATACGCAGTATTTT.

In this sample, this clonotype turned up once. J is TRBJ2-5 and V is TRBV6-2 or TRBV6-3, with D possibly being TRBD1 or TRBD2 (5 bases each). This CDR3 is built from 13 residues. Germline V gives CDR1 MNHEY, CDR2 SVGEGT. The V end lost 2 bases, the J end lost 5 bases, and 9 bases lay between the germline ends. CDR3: CASSYEGPETQYF. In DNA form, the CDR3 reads TGTGCCAGCAGTTACGAGGGGCCCGAGACCCAGTACTTC.

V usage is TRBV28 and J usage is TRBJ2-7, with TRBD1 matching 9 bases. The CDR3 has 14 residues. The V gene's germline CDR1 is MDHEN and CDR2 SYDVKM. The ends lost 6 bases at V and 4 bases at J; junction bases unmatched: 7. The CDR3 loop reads CASRKDRGLYEQYF. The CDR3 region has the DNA TGTGCCAGCAGAAAGGACAGGGGACTTTACGAGCAGTACTTC.

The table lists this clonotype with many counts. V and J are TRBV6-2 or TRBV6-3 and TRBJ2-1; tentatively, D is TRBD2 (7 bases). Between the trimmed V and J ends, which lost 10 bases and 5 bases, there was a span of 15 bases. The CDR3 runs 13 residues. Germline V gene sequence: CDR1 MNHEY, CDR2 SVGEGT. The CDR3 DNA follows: TGTGCCATCTTGAGGGGGGGGGACAATGAGCAGTTCTTC. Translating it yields CAILRGGDNEQFF.

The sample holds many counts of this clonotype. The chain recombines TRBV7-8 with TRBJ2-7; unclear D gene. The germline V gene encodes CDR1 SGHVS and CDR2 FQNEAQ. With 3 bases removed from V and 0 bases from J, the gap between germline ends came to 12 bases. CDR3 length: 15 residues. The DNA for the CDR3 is TGTGCCAGCAGCTTTGTGGCAGGACCCTCCTACGAGCAGTACTTC. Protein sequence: CASSFVAGPSYEQYF.

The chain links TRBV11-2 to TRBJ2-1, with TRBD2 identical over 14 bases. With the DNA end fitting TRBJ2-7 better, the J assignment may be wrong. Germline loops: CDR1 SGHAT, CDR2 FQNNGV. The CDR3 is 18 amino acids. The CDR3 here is CASSSQGLAGVPYNEQYF. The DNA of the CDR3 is TGTGCCAGCAGCTCCCAGGGACTAGCGGGGGTTCCCTACAATGAGCAGTACTTC.

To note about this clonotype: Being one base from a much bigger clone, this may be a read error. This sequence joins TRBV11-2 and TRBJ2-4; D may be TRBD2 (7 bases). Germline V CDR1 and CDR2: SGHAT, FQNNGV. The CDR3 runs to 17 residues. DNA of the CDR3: TGTGCCAGCAGCTTAGAGGGGAGGGGGTGGGGTAAAAACACTCAGTACTTC. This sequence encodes CASSLEGRGWGKNTQYF.

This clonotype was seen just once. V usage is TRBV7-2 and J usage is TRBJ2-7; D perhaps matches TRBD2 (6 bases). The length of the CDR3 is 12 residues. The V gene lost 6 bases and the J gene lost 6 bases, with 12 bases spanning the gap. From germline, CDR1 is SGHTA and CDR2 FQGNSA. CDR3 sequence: CASSVRDFEQYF. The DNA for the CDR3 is TGTGCCAGCAGTGTACGGGACTTCGAGCAGTACTTC.

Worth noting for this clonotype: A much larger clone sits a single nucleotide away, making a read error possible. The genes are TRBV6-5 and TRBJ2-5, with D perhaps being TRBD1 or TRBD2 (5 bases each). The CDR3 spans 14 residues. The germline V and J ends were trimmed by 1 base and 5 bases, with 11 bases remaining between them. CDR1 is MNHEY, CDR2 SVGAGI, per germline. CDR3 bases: TGTGCCAGCAGTTACTGGGCAGGGACGGAGACCCAGTACTTC. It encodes CASSYWAGTETQYF.

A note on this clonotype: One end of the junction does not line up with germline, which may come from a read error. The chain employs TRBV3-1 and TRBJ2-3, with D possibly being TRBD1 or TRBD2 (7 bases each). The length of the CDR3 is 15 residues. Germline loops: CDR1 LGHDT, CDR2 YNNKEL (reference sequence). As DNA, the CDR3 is TGTGCCAGCAGCCCAGGGGGGGTTAGCACAGATGCGCAGTATTTT. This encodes CASSPGGVSTDAQYF.

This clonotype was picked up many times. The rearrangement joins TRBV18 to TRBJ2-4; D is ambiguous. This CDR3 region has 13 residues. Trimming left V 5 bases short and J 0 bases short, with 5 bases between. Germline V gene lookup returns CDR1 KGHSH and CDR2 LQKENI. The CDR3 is CASSTEAKNIQYF. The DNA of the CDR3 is TGTGCCAGCTCAACAGAAGCCAAAAACATTCAGTACTTC.

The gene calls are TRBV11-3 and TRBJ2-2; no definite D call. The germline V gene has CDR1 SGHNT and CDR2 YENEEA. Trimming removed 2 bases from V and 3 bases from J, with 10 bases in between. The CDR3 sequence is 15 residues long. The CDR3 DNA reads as TGTGCCAGCAGCTTAAGGAGTTCTCACACCGGGGAGCTGTTTTTT. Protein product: CASSLRSSHTGELFF.